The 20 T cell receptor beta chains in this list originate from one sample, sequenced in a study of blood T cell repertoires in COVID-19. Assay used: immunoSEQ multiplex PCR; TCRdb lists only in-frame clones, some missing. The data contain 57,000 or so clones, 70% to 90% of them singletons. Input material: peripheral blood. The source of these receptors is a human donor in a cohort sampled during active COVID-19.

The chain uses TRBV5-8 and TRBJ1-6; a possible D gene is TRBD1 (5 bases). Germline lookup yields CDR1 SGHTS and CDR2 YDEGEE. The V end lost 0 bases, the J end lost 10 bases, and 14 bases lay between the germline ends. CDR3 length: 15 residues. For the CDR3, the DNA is TGTGCCAGCAGCTTGGAGGCAGGGCTGCGATCACCCCTCCACTTT. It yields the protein CASSLEAGLRSPLHF. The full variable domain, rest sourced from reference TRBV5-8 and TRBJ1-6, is EAGVTQSPTHLIKTRGQQATLRCSPISGHTSVYWYQQALGLGLQFLLWYDEGEERNRGNFPPRFSGRQFPNYSSELNVNALELEDSALYLCASSLEAGLRSPLHFGNGTRLTVT.

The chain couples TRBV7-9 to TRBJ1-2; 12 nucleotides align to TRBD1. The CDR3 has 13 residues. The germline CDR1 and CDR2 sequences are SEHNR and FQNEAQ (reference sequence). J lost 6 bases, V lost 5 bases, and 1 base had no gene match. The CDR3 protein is CASSRDRGHGYTF. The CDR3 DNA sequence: TGTGCCAGCAGCAGGGACAGGGGGCATGGCTACACCTTC.

Here the CDR3 DNA reads TGTGCCAGCAGCTTAGTTGGGCGGGGAGACAGCAATGAGCAGTTCTTC. It translates to CASSLVGRGDSNEQFF. This chain connects TRBV7-9 to TRBJ2-1; D perhaps matches TRBD2 (6 bases). The CDR3 sequence is 16 residues long. With 1 base removed from V and 6 bases from J, the gap between germline ends came to 16 bases. CDR1 and CDR2 from the germline V gene are SEHNR and FQNEAQ (reference sequence). The full variable domain, in which reference TRBV7-9 and TRBJ2-1 provide the parts outside the CDR3, is DTGVSQNPRHKITKRGQNVTFRCDPISEHNRLYWYRQTLGQGPEFLTYFQNEAQLEKSRLLSDRFSAERPKGSFSTLEIQRTEQGDSAMYLCASSLVGRGDSNEQFFGPGTRLTVL.

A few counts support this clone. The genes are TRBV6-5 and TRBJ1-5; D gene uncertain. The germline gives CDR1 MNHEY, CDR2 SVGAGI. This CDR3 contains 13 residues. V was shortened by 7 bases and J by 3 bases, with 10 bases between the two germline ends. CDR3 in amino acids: CASNAQLNQPQHF. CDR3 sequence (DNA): TGTGCCAGCAACGCACAGCTCAATCAGCCCCAGCATTTT.

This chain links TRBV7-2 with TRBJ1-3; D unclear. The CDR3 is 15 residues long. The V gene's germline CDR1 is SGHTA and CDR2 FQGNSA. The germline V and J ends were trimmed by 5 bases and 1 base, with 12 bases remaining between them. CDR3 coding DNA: TGTGCCAGCAGCCACGCGAGGGAATCTGGAAACACCATATATTTT. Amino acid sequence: CASSHARESGNTIYF.

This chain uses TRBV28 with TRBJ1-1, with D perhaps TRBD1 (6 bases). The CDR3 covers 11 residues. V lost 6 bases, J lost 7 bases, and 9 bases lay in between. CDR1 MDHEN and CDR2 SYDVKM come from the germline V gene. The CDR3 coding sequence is TGTGCCAGCAGGTACAGGGATGAAGCTTTCTTT. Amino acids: CASRYRDEAFF.

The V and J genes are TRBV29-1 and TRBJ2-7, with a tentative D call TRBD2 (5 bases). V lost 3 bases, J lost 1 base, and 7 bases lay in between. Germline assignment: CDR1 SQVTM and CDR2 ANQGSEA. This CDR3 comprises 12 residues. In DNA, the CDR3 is TGCAGCGTTGATCGGGGTTCCTACGAGCAGTACTTC. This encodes CSVDRGSYEQYF.

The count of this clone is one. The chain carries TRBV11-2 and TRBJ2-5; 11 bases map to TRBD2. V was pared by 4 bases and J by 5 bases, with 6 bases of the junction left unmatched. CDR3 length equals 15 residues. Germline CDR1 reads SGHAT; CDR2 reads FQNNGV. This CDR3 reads CASSSGLADGETQYF. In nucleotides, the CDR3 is TGTGCCAGCAGCTCGGGACTAGCGGATGGGGAGACCCAGTACTTC.

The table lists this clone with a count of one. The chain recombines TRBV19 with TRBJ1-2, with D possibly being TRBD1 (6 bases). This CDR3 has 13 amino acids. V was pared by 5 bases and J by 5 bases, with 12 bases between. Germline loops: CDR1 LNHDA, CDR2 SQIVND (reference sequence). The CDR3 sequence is CASSPQGEYGYTF. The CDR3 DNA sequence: TGTGCCAGTAGTCCACAGGGCGAATATGGCTACACCTTC. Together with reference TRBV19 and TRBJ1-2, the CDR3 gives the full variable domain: DGGITQSPKYLFRKEGQNVTLSCEQNLNHDAMYWYRQDPGQGLRLIYYSQIVNDFQKGDIAEGYSVSREKKESFPLTVTSAQKNPTAFYLCASSPQGEYGYTFGSGTRLTVV.

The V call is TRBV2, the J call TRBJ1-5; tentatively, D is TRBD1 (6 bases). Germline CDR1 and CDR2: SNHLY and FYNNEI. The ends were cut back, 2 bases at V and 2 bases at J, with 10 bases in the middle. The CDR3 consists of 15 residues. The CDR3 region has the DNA TGTGCCAGCAGTGAAACAGGGATAGGCAATCAGCCCCAGCATTTT. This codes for CASSETGIGNQPQHF.

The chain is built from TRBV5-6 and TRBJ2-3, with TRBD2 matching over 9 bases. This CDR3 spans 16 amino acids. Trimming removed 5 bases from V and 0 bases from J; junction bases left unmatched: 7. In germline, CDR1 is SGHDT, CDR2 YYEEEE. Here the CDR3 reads CASSTSGYTSTDTQYF. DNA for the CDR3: TGTGCCAGCAGTACTAGCGGGTATACTAGCACAGATACGCAGTATTTT.

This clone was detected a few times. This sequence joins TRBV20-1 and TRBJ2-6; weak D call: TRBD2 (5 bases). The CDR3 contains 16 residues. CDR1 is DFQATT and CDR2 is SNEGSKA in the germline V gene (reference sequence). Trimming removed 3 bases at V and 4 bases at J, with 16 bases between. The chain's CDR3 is CSASRHTGRGANVLTF. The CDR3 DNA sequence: TGCAGTGCTAGTCGACACACGGGAAGGGGGGCCAACGTCCTGACTTTC.

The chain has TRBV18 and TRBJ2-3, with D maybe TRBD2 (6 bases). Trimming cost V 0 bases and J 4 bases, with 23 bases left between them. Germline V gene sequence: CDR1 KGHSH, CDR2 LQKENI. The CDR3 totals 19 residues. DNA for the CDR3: TGTGCCAGCTCACCACCGGAGGGGCCTCTAGCGCGAGGGGCAGATACGCAGTATTTT. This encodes CASSPPEGPLARGADTQYF.

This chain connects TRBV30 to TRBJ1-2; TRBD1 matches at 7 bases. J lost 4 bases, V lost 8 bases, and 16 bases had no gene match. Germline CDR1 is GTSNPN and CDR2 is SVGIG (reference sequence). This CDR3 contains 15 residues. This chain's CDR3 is CASDPVDRVSYGYTF. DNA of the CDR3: TGTGCCAGCGACCCCGTTGACAGGGTCAGCTATGGCTACACCTTC.

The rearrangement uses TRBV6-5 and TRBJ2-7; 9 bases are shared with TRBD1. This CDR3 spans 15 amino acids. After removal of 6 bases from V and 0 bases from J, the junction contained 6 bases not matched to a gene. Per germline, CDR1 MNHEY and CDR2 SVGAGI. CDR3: CASRNTGGASYEQYF. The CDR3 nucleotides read TGTGCCAGCAGGAATACAGGGGGCGCCTCCTACGAGCAGTACTTC.

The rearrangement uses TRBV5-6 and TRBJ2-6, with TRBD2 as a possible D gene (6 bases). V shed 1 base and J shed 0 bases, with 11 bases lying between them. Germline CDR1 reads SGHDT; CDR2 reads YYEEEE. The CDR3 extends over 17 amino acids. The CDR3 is CASSLSGGASGANVLTF. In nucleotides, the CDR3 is TGTGCCAGCAGCTTGTCTGGAGGGGCCTCTGGGGCCAACGTCCTGACTTTC.

The CDR3 sequence is CASSFQGGRDGEQFF. CDR3 coding DNA: TGTGCCAGCAGTTTCCAGGGCGGGAGGGACGGTGAGCAGTTCTTC. This rearrangement joins TRBV27 to TRBJ2-1, with TRBD2 matching over 9 bases. J lost 9 bases, V lost 3 bases, and 9 bases had no gene match. This CDR3 contains 15 residues. Per germline, CDR1 MNHEY and CDR2 SMNVEV (reference sequence).

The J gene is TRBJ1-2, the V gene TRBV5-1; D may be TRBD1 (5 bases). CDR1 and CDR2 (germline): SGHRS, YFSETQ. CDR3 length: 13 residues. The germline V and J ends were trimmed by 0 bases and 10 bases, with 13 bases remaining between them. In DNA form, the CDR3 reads TGCGCCAGCAGCTTGGCATCAGGGCTTCTCTACACCTTC. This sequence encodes CASSLASGLLYTF.

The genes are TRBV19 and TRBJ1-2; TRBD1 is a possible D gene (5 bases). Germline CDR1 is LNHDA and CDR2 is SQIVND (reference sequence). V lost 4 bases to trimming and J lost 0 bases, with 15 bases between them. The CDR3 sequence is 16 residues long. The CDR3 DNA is TGTGCCAGTAGTAAGGGGCCGCGGGGCGCTAACTATGGCTACACCTTC. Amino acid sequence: CASSKGPRGANYGYTF.

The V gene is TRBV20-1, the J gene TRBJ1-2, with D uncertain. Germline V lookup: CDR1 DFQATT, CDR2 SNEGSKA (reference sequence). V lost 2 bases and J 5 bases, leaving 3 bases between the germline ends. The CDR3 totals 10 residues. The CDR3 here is CSARQYGYTF. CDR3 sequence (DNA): TGCAGTGCTAGACAATATGGCTACACCTTC.